A single sample is the source of the 14 T cell receptor beta chains below, sequenced in a study of a mutant IDH1 vaccine in newly diagnosed glioma. Which antigens these TCRs recognize remains unknown. The table came from immunoSEQ multiplex PCR; TCRdb's copy has only in-frame clones and leaves some out. The data contain roughly 70,000 clones, roughly 84% of them singletons. Regarding time point: week 23, last vaccination. What each vaccine dose contained was 300 ug of mutant IDH1 20-mer peptide, accompanied by topical imiquimod. This specimen consisted of PBMCs, obtained from a glioma patient whose treatment included an IDH1 peptide vaccine. The origin of the receptors is a man younger than 30 with glioma.

Note on this clone: The junction departs from germline at one end; a sequencing error may be responsible. V and J are TRBV5-1 and TRBJ1-3, with a weak D call TRBD1 (5 bases). From germline, CDR1 is SGHRS and CDR2 YFSETQ. The CDR3 runs to 14 residues. The CDR3 region is CASSLGAPGNTIYF. CDR3 DNA: TGCGCCAGCAGCCTCGGGGCCCCTGGGAACACCATATATTTT.

This clone was seen a few times. This sequence joins TRBV6-6 and TRBJ1-5; 7 nucleotides agree with TRBD1. Germline trimming cut 7 bases from V and 4 bases from J; bases unmatched to any gene: 4. There are 13 residues in the CDR3. The V gene's germline CDR1 is MNHNY and CDR2 SVGAGI (reference sequence). CDR3 region: CASNVQGNQPQHF. CDR3 nucleotides: TGTGCCAGCAACGTACAGGGGAATCAGCCCCAGCATTTT.

The J gene is TRBJ2-5, the V gene TRBV10-3, with D unresolved. V lost 3 bases, J lost 2 bases, and 4 bases lay in between. The CDR3 loop spans 12 amino acids. Germline loops: CDR1 ENHRY, CDR2 SYGVKD. CDR3 amino acids: CAISDQQETQYF. The CDR3 region has the DNA TGTGCCATCAGTGACCAGCAAGAGACCCAGTACTTC.

The chain carries TRBV18 and TRBJ1-2, with a tentative D call TRBD1 (5 bases). In germline, CDR1 is KGHSH, CDR2 LQKENI. V lost 3 bases and J 4 bases, leaving 12 bases between the germline ends. The CDR3 runs to 14 residues. The DNA of the CDR3 is TGTGCCAGCTCACCCCGGGGCCTACTCTATGGCTACACCTTC. Translation gives CASSPRGLLYGYTF.

The J gene is TRBJ2-3, the V gene TRBV7-9, with 9 bases identical to TRBD2. The V and J ends lost 3 bases and 4 bases, in that order; junction bases with no gene match: 8. The CDR3 consists of 16 residues. From germline, CDR1 is SEHNR and CDR2 FQNEAQ (reference sequence). CDR3 in DNA: TGTGCCAGCAGCTTCACGGCGGGGGGGCAATCAGATACGCAGTATTTT. Amino acid sequence: CASSFTAGGQSDTQYF.

The genes are TRBV6-6 and TRBJ2-2; TRBD1 aligns across 7 bases. Germline CDR1 is MNHNY and CDR2 is SVGAGI (reference sequence). There are 16 residues in the CDR3. Losses at the gene ends were 1 base for V and 7 bases for J; bases not matched to a gene: 9. The chain's CDR3 is CASSYLGYRGDGELFF. CDR3 sequence (DNA): TGTGCCAGCAGTTACTTGGGGTACAGGGGAGACGGGGAGCTGTTTTTT.

V gene TRBV7-2 combines with J gene TRBJ1-1; no definite D call. Germline V gene lookup returns CDR1 SGHTA and CDR2 FQGNSA. Trimming shortened V by 7 bases and J by 1 base, and 16 bases separated the two germline ends. The CDR3 totals 15 residues. The CDR3 DNA is TGTGCCAGCACCAAACTGGATCCGGGGAACACTGAAGCTTTCTTT. This gives the protein CASTKLDPGNTEAFF.

The chain employs TRBV10-3 and TRBJ2-7, with 8 nucleotides matching TRBD2. The V gene end was trimmed by 0 bases and the J gene end by 3 bases; junction bases not matched to a gene: 7. The germline V gene has CDR1 ENHRY and CDR2 SYGVKD. CDR3 length: 16 residues. The CDR3 sequence: CAISESLSGDFYEQYF. The CDR3 DNA reads TGTGCCATCAGTGAGTCTCTTAGCGGGGATTTCTACGAGCAGTACTTC.

This sequence joins TRBV19 and TRBJ2-1; D perhaps matches TRBD2 (5 bases). The germline gives CDR1 LNHDA, CDR2 SQIVND (reference sequence). This CDR3 is built from 16 residues. V lost 1 base and J 2 bases, leaving 12 bases between the germline ends. The CDR3 nucleotides are TGTGCCAGTAGTATAGGAACGGGAACAACCTACAATGAGCAGTTCTTC. Encoded protein: CASSIGTGTTYNEQFF.

The chain links TRBV5-1 to TRBJ1-1; 7 positions match TRBD1. The CDR3 has 16 amino acids. CDR1 SGHRS and CDR2 YFSETQ come from the germline V gene. The trim removed 4 bases at V and 6 bases at J, leaving 15 bases unmatched. The CDR3, as DNA: TGCGCCAGCAGCCAGACCGGGACAGCGGGGATCGCTGAAGCTTTCTTT. The encoded protein is CASSQTGTAGIAEAFF.

The V call is TRBV18, the J call TRBJ1-4; D not resolved. Between the trimmed V and J ends, which lost 6 bases and 5 bases, there was a span of 22 bases. The CDR3 runs 17 residues. In germline, CDR1 is KGHSH, CDR2 LQKENI. CDR3 in DNA: TGTGCCAGCTCCCCTATCGCCGGTCAGGCAGCAAATGAAAAACTGTTTTTT. Encoded protein: CASSPIAGQAANEKLFF. The whole variable domain, filled in from reference TRBV18 and TRBJ1-4, reads NAGVMQNPRHLVRRRGQEARLRCSPMKGHSHVYWYRQLPEEGLKFMVYLQKENIIDESGMPKERFSAEFPKEGPSILRIQQVVRGDSAAYFCASSPIAGQAANEKLFFGSGTQLSVL.

The chain couples TRBV6-1 to TRBJ1-5; a weak D match, TRBD1 (6 bases). CDR1 is MNHNS, CDR2 SASEGT, per germline. Trimming took off 0 bases at V and 0 bases at J, with 12 bases between the two ends. The CDR3 is made up of 17 amino acids. The CDR3 nucleotides are TGTGCCAGCAGTGAAGCCGCCGGACAGCATAGCAATCAGCCCCAGCATTTT. Its translation is CASSEAAGQHSNQPQHF.

This sequence joins TRBV10-3 and TRBJ2-5; TRBD2 agrees at 8 bases. The CDR3 contains 11 residues. Germline assignment: CDR1 ENHRY and CDR2 SYGVKD. With V trimmed by 8 bases and J by 5 bases, 1 base remained unmatched. Here the CDR3 reads CAIRGGETQYF. The DNA for the CDR3 is TGTGCCATCCGGGGGGGGGAGACCCAGTACTTC.

The V gene is TRBV5-1, the J gene TRBJ1-1; a possible D gene is TRBD1 (6 bases). V was cut by 0 bases and J by 0 bases, with 15 bases left in between. Germline loops: CDR1 SGHRS, CDR2 YFSETQ. This CDR3 contains 17 residues. The CDR3 bases are TGCGCCAGCAGCTTGGCAGGGGAGGTTCTCATGAACACTGAAGCTTTCTTT. Translated: CASSLAGEVLMNTEAFF.